Shown below are 23 T cell receptor beta chains from a single sample sequenced in a study of blood T cell repertoires in COVID-19. Method: immunoSEQ multiplex PCR; TCRdb's copy keeps in-frame clones and lacks some. Here the sample spans fewer than 300,000 clones, around 90% being singletons. Sample: PBMCs or T cells enriched from blood (not recorded which). Receptors originate from a woman aged 25 to 39 who had recovered from COVID-19.

This clone was seen a few times. Other DNA sequences in this sample translate to the same CDR3. The gene calls are TRBV7-2 and TRBJ1-5; a possible D gene is TRBD1 (6 bases). Germline lookup yields CDR1 SGHTA and CDR2 FQGNSA. This CDR3 region has 17 residues. V was trimmed by 4 bases and J by 3 bases, leaving 19 bases between them. CDR3 bases: TGTGCCAGCAGCTCATCGACGTACCGGGACACCAATCAGCCCCAGCATTTT. It yields the protein CASSSSTYRDTNQPQHF.

The genes are TRBV9 and TRBJ1-2, with 7 bases matching TRBD1. CDR3 length equals 17 residues. After removal of 5 bases from V and 0 bases from J, the junction contained 13 bases not matched to a gene. The germline V gene encodes CDR1 SGDLS and CDR2 YYNGEE. The CDR3 reads CASRSRGNEASNYGYTF. CDR3 sequence (DNA): TGTGCCAGCAGATCCAGGGGGAACGAAGCTTCTAACTATGGCTACACCTTC.

This chain links TRBV5-8 with TRBJ1-2; D possibly corresponds to TRBD1 (6 bases). CDR3 length: 16 amino acids. Trimming stripped 2 bases from V and 0 bases from J, with 14 bases between. Germline lookup yields CDR1 SGHTS and CDR2 YDEGEE. CDR3 in amino acids: CASSFSTGHPNYGYTF. The CDR3 DNA reads TGTGCCAGCAGCTTCTCAACGGGACACCCTAACTATGGCTACACCTTC.

The chain is built from TRBV7-2 and TRBJ1-4, with D perhaps matching TRBD1 (5 bases). There are 15 residues in the CDR3. Looked up from germline, CDR1 is SGHTA and CDR2 is FQGNSA. The V gene lost 1 base and the J gene lost 6 bases, with 12 bases spanning the gap. The CDR3 DNA is TGTGCCAGCAGCTTAGATGGCAGGGTCCATGAAAAACTGTTTTTT. Translated: CASSLDGRVHEKLFF.

The J gene is TRBJ2-7, the V gene TRBV7-2; TRBD1 agrees at 8 bases. The CDR3 has 13 residues. Germline values: CDR1 SGHTA, CDR2 FQGNSA. V gave up 5 bases and J gave up 12 bases; unmatched junction bases: 12. The CDR3 reads CASSPDLGQGPYF. CDR3 nucleotide sequence: TGTGCCAGCAGCCCAGACCTAGGACAGGGTCCGTACTTC.

V gene TRBV4-1 combines with J gene TRBJ2-5, with TRBD2 matching 14 bases. The CDR3 has 19 residues. In germline, CDR1 is MGHRA, CDR2 YSYEKL. Germline trimming cut 4 bases from V and 5 bases from J; bases unmatched to any gene: 15. This CDR3 reads CASSPLGTSGRKGRETQYF. CDR3 nucleotide sequence: TGCGCCAGCAGCCCCCTCGGGACTAGCGGGAGAAAGGGAAGGGAGACCCAGTACTTC.

This clone was detected only a few times. CDR3: CAINPGGSGNTIYF. For the CDR3, the DNA is TGTGCCATCAACCCAGGGGGCTCTGGAAACACCATATATTTT. The chain couples TRBV10-3 to TRBJ1-3; 7 bases agree with TRBD1. Unmatched junction bases numbered 3, after V lost 7 bases and J lost 0 bases. The CDR3 contains 14 residues. Germline lookup yields CDR1 ENHRY and CDR2 SYGVKD.

The genes are TRBV10-3 and TRBJ2-3; 9 bases are a match to TRBD1. The CDR3 is 15 residues long. Per germline, CDR1 ENHRY and CDR2 SYGVKD. Unmatched junction bases numbered 3, after V lost 5 bases and J lost 0 bases. The chain's CDR3 is CAISPGQGSTDTQYF. As DNA, the CDR3 is TGTGCCATCAGTCCGGGACAGGGAAGCACAGATACGCAGTATTTT.

V gene TRBV6-2 or TRBV6-3 combines with J gene TRBJ2-1; D is ambiguous. This CDR3 region has 15 residues. Trimming stripped 5 bases from V and 7 bases from J, with 18 bases between. CDR1 is MNHEY, CDR2 SVGEGT, per germline. The CDR3 spells CASSRSLGFRNEQFF. In DNA, the CDR3 is TGTGCCAGCAGTCGATCGCTAGGCTTTAGGAATGAGCAGTTCTTC.

Turning to this clone: In the same sample, other DNA sequences code for this CDR3. J is TRBJ2-7 and V is TRBV6-2 or TRBV6-3; TRBD1 agrees at 8 bases. V trimming: 2 bases; J trimming: 0 bases; junction bases outside the gene matches: 3. The CDR3 length is 15 residues. Germline V gene lookup returns CDR1 MNHEY and CDR2 SVGEGT. DNA for the CDR3: TGTGCCAGCAGTTACCCCGGGACAGGCTCCTACGAGCAGTACTTC. This gives the protein CASSYPGTGSYEQYF.

This sequence joins TRBV5-1 and TRBJ1-4; D gene ambiguous. The ends were cut back, 4 bases at V and 0 bases at J, with 13 bases in the middle. Germline-derived CDR1 and CDR2 are SGHRS and YFSETQ. CDR3 length equals 16 residues. The CDR3 DNA follows: TGCGCCAGCAGCAAGTCAAACAGACCAACTAATGAAAAACTGTTTTTT. Its translation: CASSKSNRPTNEKLFF.

J is TRBJ1-5 and V is TRBV19; 8 bases match TRBD1. Losses at the gene ends were 6 bases for V and 3 bases for J; bases not matched to a gene: 7. This CDR3 is 15 amino acids long. The germline V gene has CDR1 LNHDA and CDR2 SQIVND (reference sequence). In DNA form, the CDR3 reads TGTGCCAGTAGAGGGGGACAGGTGGACAATCAGCCCCAGCATTTT. Protein: CASRGGQVDNQPQHF.

This clone was detected only a few times. The chain recombines TRBV28 with TRBJ1-1; 7 bases are shared with TRBD1. Germline V CDR1 and CDR2: MDHEN, SYDVKM. V was pared by 5 bases and J by 3 bases, with 6 bases of the junction left unmatched. The CDR3 sequence is 14 residues long. CDR3: CASSPTGIYTEAFF. CDR3 DNA: TGTGCCAGCAGTCCGACAGGGATCTACACTGAAGCTTTCTTT.

This rearrangement joins TRBV15 to TRBJ1-1, with D tentatively TRBD1 (6 bases). Trimming shortened V by 5 bases and J by 4 bases, and 14 bases separated the two germline ends. The germline CDR1 and CDR2 sequences are LNHNV and YYDKDF (reference sequence). The CDR3 totals 14 residues. The CDR3 bases are TGTGCCACCAGCTCAACAGGGTCCAGCACTGAAGCTTTCTTT. It yields the protein CATSSTGSSTEAFF.

V and J are TRBV10-3 and TRBJ1-1; D is unresolved. The germline V gene has CDR1 ENHRY and CDR2 SYGVKD. Trimming pared 2 bases from V and 0 bases from J, leaving 19 bases between. The CDR3 covers 18 residues. The CDR3 coding sequence is TGTGCCATCAGTGAGGGGTCAGGAAGGTTTCGTATGAACACTGAAGCTTTCTTT. It encodes CAISEGSGRFRMNTEAFF.

This sequence joins TRBV6-5 and TRBJ1-6; no reliable D call. The CDR3 is made up of 12 amino acids. Trimming stripped 7 bases from V and 5 bases from J, with 6 bases between. Germline V lookup: CDR1 MNHEY, CDR2 SVGAGI. CDR3 bases: TGTGCCAGCAATTCCGATAATTCACCCCTCCACTTT. Its translation: CASNSDNSPLHF.

The chain recombines TRBV28 with TRBJ2-1; possible D gene TRBD1, 7 bases. The germline gives CDR1 MDHEN, CDR2 SYDVKM. This CDR3 is 17 amino acids long. V was trimmed by 0 bases and J by 7 bases, leaving 19 bases between them. CDR3 amino acids: CASSLWKRQGGVNEQFF. The CDR3 DNA reads TGTGCCAGCAGTTTATGGAAAAGACAGGGAGGTGTAAATGAGCAGTTCTTC.

This clone has a handful of counts. The chain joins TRBV7-9 to TRBJ1-2; maybe TRBD1 (5 bases). This CDR3 contains 14 residues. Trimming left V 5 bases short and J 0 bases short, with 10 bases between. Germline V lookup: CDR1 SEHNR, CDR2 FQNEAQ (reference sequence). As DNA, the CDR3 is TGTGCCAGCAGCATGTGGACATCTAACTATGGCTACACCTTC. Protein sequence: CASSMWTSNYGYTF.

The sample holds a few counts of this clone. The chain uses TRBV28 and TRBJ2-7; TRBD2 aligns across 8 bases. The germline V gene encodes CDR1 MDHEN and CDR2 SYDVKM. With V trimmed by 3 bases and J by 2 bases, 6 bases remained unmatched. The CDR3 is made up of 15 amino acids. Here the CDR3 DNA reads TGTGCCAGCAGTTTGCCCGGGAGGGCCCCCTACGAGCAGTACTTC. Translation gives CASSLPGRAPYEQYF.

In its sample, this clone was seen once. This sequence joins TRBV4-2 and TRBJ2-1; 8 positions agree with TRBD2. V lost 4 bases, J lost 6 bases, and 5 bases stayed unmatched. This CDR3 spans 14 amino acids. From germline, CDR1 is LGHNA and CDR2 YNFKEQ. The CDR3 reads CASSRLGLANEQFF. DNA of the CDR3: TGTGCCAGCAGCCGACTAGGACTAGCCAATGAGCAGTTCTTC.

This sequence joins TRBV30 and TRBJ2-2; 10 bases agree with TRBD2. This CDR3 comprises 16 residues. The V gene's germline CDR1 is GTSNPN and CDR2 SVGIG (reference sequence). Germline trimming cut 0 bases from V and 0 bases from J; bases unmatched to any gene: 1. In nucleotides, the CDR3 is TGTGCCTGGAGTGTACTAGCGGGGACGAACACCGGGGAGCTGTTTTTT. Translated, it gives CAWSVLAGTNTGELFF.

V gene TRBV10-2 combines with J gene TRBJ2-1; 10 bases are a match to TRBD2. Per the germline V gene, CDR1 is WSHSY and CDR2 is SAAADI. After removal of 8 bases from V and 5 bases from J, the junction contained 15 bases not matched to a gene. This CDR3 region has 17 residues. CDR3 loop: CASSNLRASGRDNEQFF. CDR3 bases: TGCGCCAGCTCGAACCTGAGGGCTAGCGGGAGAGACAATGAGCAGTTCTTC.

The rearrangement uses TRBV6-1 and TRBJ2-2; 9 bases are a match to TRBD1. The germline gives CDR1 MNHNS, CDR2 SASEGT. CDR3 length equals 16 residues. The junction had 7 bases not matched to a gene; V was cut back by 4 bases and J by 4 bases. In nucleotides, the CDR3 is TGTGCCAGCAGTGGATGGGGACAGGGAGGCACCGGGGAGCTGTTTTTT. It specifies CASSGWGQGGTGELFF.